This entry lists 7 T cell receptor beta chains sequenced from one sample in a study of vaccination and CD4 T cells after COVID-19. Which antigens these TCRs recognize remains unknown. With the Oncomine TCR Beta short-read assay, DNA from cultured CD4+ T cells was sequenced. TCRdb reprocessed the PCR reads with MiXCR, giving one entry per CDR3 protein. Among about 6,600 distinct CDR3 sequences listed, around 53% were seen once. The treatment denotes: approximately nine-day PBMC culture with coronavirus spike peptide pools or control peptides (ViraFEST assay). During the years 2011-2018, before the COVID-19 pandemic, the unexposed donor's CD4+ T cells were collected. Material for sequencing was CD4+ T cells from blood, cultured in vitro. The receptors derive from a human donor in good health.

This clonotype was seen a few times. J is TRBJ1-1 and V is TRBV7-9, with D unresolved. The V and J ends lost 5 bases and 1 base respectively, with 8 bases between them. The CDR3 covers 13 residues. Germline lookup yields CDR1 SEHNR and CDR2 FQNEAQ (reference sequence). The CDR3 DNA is TGTGCCAGCAGCCAATCGCAGAACACTGAAGCTTTCTTT. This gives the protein CASSQSQNTEAFF. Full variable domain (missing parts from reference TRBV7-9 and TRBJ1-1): DTGVSQNPRHKITKRGQNVTFRCDPISEHNRLYWYRQTLGQGPEFLTYFQNEAQLEKSRLLSDRFSAERPKGSFSTLEIQRTEQGDSAMYLCASSQSQNTEAFFGQGTRLTVV.

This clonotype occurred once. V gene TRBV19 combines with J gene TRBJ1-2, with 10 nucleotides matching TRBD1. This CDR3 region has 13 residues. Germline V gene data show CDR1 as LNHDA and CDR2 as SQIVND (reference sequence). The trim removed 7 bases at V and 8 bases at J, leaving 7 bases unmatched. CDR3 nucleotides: TGTGCCAGTATGGTGACAGGGGGCGGAGGCTACACCTTC. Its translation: CASMVTGGGGYTF.

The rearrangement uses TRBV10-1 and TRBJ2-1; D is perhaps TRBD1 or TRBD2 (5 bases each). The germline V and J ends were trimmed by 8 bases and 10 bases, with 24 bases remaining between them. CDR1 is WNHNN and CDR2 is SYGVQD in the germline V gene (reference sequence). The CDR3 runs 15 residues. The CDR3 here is CASGLYSGTLKEQFF. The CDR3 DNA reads TGCGCCAGCGGACTCTACTCCGGGACCCTAAAAGAGCAGTTCTTC.

In nucleotides, the CDR3 is TGTGCCATCAGTGTAGTAGGGCTAGCGGGAGGAGAGACCCAGTACTTC. It codes for CAISVVGLAGGETQYF. The gene calls are TRBV10-3 and TRBJ2-5; 11 bases fit TRBD2. J gave up 4 bases and V 4 bases, and 8 bases lay outside the gene matches. The CDR3 length is 16 residues. Germline assignment: CDR1 ENHRY and CDR2 SYGVKD.

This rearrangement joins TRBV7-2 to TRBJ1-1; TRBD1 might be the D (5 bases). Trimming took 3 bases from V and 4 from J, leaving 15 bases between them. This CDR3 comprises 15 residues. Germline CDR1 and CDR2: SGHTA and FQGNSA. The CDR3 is CASSFDSGRGTEAFF. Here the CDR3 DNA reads TGTGCCAGCAGCTTCGACAGTGGTCGGGGCACTGAAGCTTTCTTT. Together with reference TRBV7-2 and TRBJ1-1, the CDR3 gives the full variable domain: GAGVSQSPSNKVTEKGKDVELRCDPISGHTALYWYRQSLGQGLEFLIYFQGNSAPDKSGLPSDRFSAERTGGSVSTLTIQRTQQEDSAVYLCASSFDSGRGTEAFFGQGTRLTVV.

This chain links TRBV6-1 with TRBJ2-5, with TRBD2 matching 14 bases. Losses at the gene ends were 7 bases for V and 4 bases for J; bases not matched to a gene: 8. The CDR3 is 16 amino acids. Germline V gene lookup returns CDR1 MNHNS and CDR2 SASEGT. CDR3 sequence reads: CASKGLAGERRETQYF. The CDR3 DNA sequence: TGTGCCAGCAAGGGACTAGCGGGAGAACGGCGAGAGACCCAGTACTTC.

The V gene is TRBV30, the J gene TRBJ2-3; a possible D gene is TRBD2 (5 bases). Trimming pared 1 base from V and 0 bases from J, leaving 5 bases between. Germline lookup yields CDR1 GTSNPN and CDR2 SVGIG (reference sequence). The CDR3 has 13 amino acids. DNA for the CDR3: TGTGCCTGGAGTGGGGAGAGCACAGATACGCAGTATTTT. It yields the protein CAWSGESTDTQYF.